What follows are 23 T cell receptor beta chains derived from one specimen sequenced in a study of early stage breast cancer tumors. Assay: immunoSEQ multiplex PCR; the TCRdb copy retains only in-frame clones and omits some. Seen here are about 69,000 clones, 65% to 85% observed once, and the top ten hold about 4.4%. The sequenced sample consisted of blood. Receptors originate from a person aged 40 to 49 with breast cancer.

The chain combines TRBV28 with TRBJ2-3; 9 bases line up with TRBD2. The CDR3 has 15 amino acids. The ends lost 3 bases at V and 4 bases at J; junction bases unmatched: 5. CDR1 and CDR2 from the germline V gene are MDHEN and SYDVKM. The CDR3: CASSFQQREADTQYF. The CDR3 DNA sequence: TGTGCCAGCAGTTTTCAGCAGCGGGAGGCAGATACGCAGTATTTT.

The CDR3 sequence: CASSSRVGEEKLFF. CDR3 bases: TGCGCCAGCAGCTCCAGGGTGGGAGAAGAAAAACTGTTTTTT. The chain couples TRBV5-1 to TRBJ1-4, with a tentative D call TRBD1 (5 bases). Trimming left V 3 bases short and J 8 bases short, with 14 bases between. This CDR3 spans 14 amino acids. Germline values: CDR1 SGHRS, CDR2 YFSETQ.

This clone occurred once. This chain joins TRBV29-1 and TRBJ2-3, with D tentatively TRBD2 (7 bases). This CDR3 has 17 residues. With 6 bases removed from V and 2 bases from J, the gap between germline ends came to 24 bases. CDR1 is SQVTM and CDR2 is ANQGSEA in the germline V gene. This CDR3 is CSVERGGSSGITDTQYF. For the CDR3, the DNA is TGCAGCGTCGAACGCGGGGGCTCAAGCGGGATCACAGATACGCAGTATTTT.

The chain links TRBV19 to TRBJ2-7; 9 positions agree with TRBD1. CDR1 and CDR2 from the germline V gene are LNHDA and SQIVND (reference sequence). The length of the CDR3 is 14 residues. V lost 6 bases to trimming and J lost 3 bases; unmatched junction nucleotides: 6. CDR3 coding DNA: TGTGCCAGTAGACCGACAGGGGGACTCTACGAGCAGTACTTC. As protein: CASRPTGGLYEQYF. Full variable domain (rest looked up from reference TRBV19 and TRBJ2-7): DGGITQSPKYLFRKEGQNVTLSCEQNLNHDAMYWYRQDPGQGLRLIYYSQIVNDFQKGDIAEGYSVSREKKESFPLTVTSAQKNPTAFYLCASRPTGGLYEQYFGPGTRLTVT.

This clone showed up just once. The chain links TRBV18 to TRBJ2-6; D might be TRBD1 or TRBD2, each matching 5 bases. The CDR3 totals 18 residues. The ends were cut back, 1 base at V and 0 bases at J, with 13 bases in the middle. Germline assignment: CDR1 KGHSH and CDR2 LQKENI. The CDR3 sequence: CASSPRDQLGSGANVLTF. Written as DNA, the CDR3 is TGTGCCAGCTCACCACGGGACCAGTTGGGCTCTGGGGCCAACGTCCTGACTTTC.

The V and J genes are TRBV28 and TRBJ1-5; 9 bases match TRBD1. Per the germline V gene, CDR1 is MDHEN and CDR2 is SYDVKM. The CDR3 is made up of 15 amino acids. The trim removed 3 bases at V and 8 bases at J, leaving 8 bases unmatched. The CDR3, as DNA: TGTGCCAGCAGTTTCGGGACAGGGCCGGCCAAGCCCCAGCATTTT. Encoded protein: CASSFGTGPAKPQHF.

For the CDR3, the DNA is TGTGCCACCAGCAGAGTAGGAGATCATAGCAATCAGCCCCAGCATTTT. This gives the protein CATSRVGDHSNQPQHF. V and J are TRBV15 and TRBJ1-5; D gene ambiguous. This CDR3 has 16 residues. The germline CDR1 and CDR2 sequences are LNHNV and YYDKDF (reference sequence). The V end lost 1 base, the J end lost 0 bases, and 10 bases lay between the germline ends.

The V call is TRBV28, the J call TRBJ2-1; D possibly corresponds to TRBD2 (6 bases). Germline-derived CDR1 and CDR2 are MDHEN and SYDVKM. V dropped 8 bases and J dropped 8 bases, with 13 bases sitting between them. The CDR3 is 12 amino acids. CDR3 sequence reads: CASQEGLDEQFF. CDR3 DNA sequence: TGTGCCAGCCAGGAGGGGTTGGATGAGCAGTTCTTC.

The chain recombines TRBV27 with TRBJ1-5; D is possibly TRBD1 (6 bases). Germline-derived CDR1 and CDR2 are MNHEY and SMNVEV (reference sequence). The CDR3 covers 14 residues. V shed 6 bases and J shed 3 bases, with 12 bases lying between them. CDR3 sequence reads: CASRQGLNNQPQHF. The CDR3 DNA follows: TGTGCCAGCAGACAGGGACTGAACAATCAGCCCCAGCATTTT.

The chain carries TRBV7-6 and TRBJ2-7; TRBD1 aligns across 7 bases. CDR1 and CDR2 (germline): SGHVS, FNYEAQ. V was pared by 5 bases and J by 2 bases, with 9 bases of the junction left unmatched. The CDR3 is 15 amino acids. The CDR3 loop is CASSLGGDPTYEQYF. Written as DNA, the CDR3 is TGTGCCAGCAGCCTAGGGGGCGATCCCACCTACGAGCAGTACTTC.

The chain links TRBV28 to TRBJ1-1; 8 bases align to TRBD1. This CDR3 comprises 14 residues. Per the germline V gene, CDR1 is MDHEN and CDR2 is SYDVKM. The V gene end was trimmed by 3 bases and the J gene end by 7 bases; junction bases not matched to a gene: 7. The chain's CDR3 is CASSFVGTGGEAFF. CDR3 DNA: TGTGCCAGCAGTTTCGTTGGGACAGGCGGTGAAGCTTTCTTT.

The rearrangement joins TRBV5-1 to TRBJ2-1; 7 bases map to TRBD1. J lost 4 bases, V lost 4 bases, and 5 bases had no gene match. The CDR3 sequence is 14 residues long. The germline V gene has CDR1 SGHRS and CDR2 YFSETQ. CDR3 loop: CASSLGQAYNEQFF. Written as DNA, the CDR3 is TGCGCCAGCAGCCTCGGACAGGCGTACAATGAGCAGTTCTTC.

Within the sample, this clone is medium-sized. The rearrangement joins TRBV6-5 to TRBJ1-1; D possibly corresponds to TRBD1 (6 bases). This CDR3 has 12 residues. Germline V gene sequence: CDR1 MNHEY, CDR2 SVGAGI. V shed 7 bases and J shed 8 bases, with 14 bases lying between them. CDR3 region: CASTGTTGEAFF. The CDR3 nucleotides are TGTGCCAGCACCGGGACAACGGGGGAAGCTTTCTTT.

This chain connects TRBV5-1 to TRBJ2-7; 9 bases map to TRBD2. The V segment lost 4 bases and the J segment 2 bases; nucleotides outside the gene matches: 4. The germline V gene has CDR1 SGHRS and CDR2 YFSETQ. CDR3 length: 14 residues. CDR3 sequence (DNA): TGCGCCAGCAGCCCAGGACTAGCGCCCTACGAGCAGTACTTC. It encodes CASSPGLAPYEQYF.

This clone was detected a few times. The chain is built from TRBV19 and TRBJ1-2; no firm D call. The CDR3 totals 13 residues. Germline assignment: CDR1 LNHDA and CDR2 SQIVND (reference sequence). The germline V and J ends were trimmed by 6 bases and 3 bases, with 11 bases remaining between them. CDR3 sequence reads: CASRVGEDYGYTF. CDR3 sequence (DNA): TGTGCCAGTAGAGTGGGAGAGGACTATGGCTACACCTTC.

This chain connects TRBV5-1 to TRBJ2-7, with 9 bases identical to TRBD2. The CDR3 is 15 amino acids. After removal of 4 bases from V and 0 bases from J, the junction contained 5 bases not matched to a gene. Germline loops: CDR1 SGHRS, CDR2 YFSETQ. CDR3 protein: CASSHGSGSSYEQYF. The CDR3 DNA reads as TGCGCCAGCAGCCATGGTAGCGGGAGCTCCTACGAGCAGTACTTC.

This CDR3 is CACQDGGHVGYTF. Here the CDR3 DNA reads TGTGCCTGTCAAGACGGGGGGCACGTTGGCTACACCTTC. The rearrangement joins TRBV30 to TRBJ1-2, with a tentative D call TRBD1 (6 bases). CDR3 length: 13 residues. Germline CDR1 is GTSNPN and CDR2 is SVGIG (reference sequence). The V end was cut by 6 bases, the J end by 7 bases, with 18 bases between.

The chain employs TRBV13 and TRBJ2-7; 10 bases line up with TRBD2. This CDR3 has 12 amino acids. CDR1 is PRHDT, CDR2 FYEKMQ, per germline (reference sequence). The V gene end was trimmed by 8 bases and the J gene end by 5 bases; junction bases not matched to a gene: 3. CDR3: CASEREGDEQYF. For the CDR3, the DNA is TGTGCCAGCGAGCGGGAGGGCGACGAGCAGTACTTC.

The rearrangement links TRBV7-3 to TRBJ2-3, with 10 bases lining up with TRBD2. Germline V gene lookup returns CDR1 SGHTA and CDR2 FQGTGA. This CDR3 is 17 amino acids long. V lost 5 bases, J lost 1 base, and 9 bases stayed unmatched. CDR3 protein: CASSQDLAGARTDTQYF. CDR3 sequence (DNA): TGTGCCAGCAGCCAAGACCTAGCGGGAGCGCGCACAGATACGCAGTATTTT.

The V call is TRBV28, the J call TRBJ2-7, with D tentatively TRBD2 (6 bases). Trimming removed 6 bases at V and 6 bases at J, with 15 bases between. This CDR3 has 13 residues. CDR1 is MDHEN and CDR2 is SYDVKM in the germline V gene. The CDR3 reads CASRPGLRGEQYF. CDR3 nucleotide sequence: TGTGCCAGCAGGCCGGGACTTAGGGGCGAGCAGTACTTC.

The chain has TRBV28 and TRBJ2-1, with 7 bases identical to TRBD2. Germline V CDR1 and CDR2: MDHEN, SYDVKM. V lost 8 bases, J lost 4 bases, and 5 bases stayed unmatched. The CDR3 runs 13 residues. CDR3 region: CASQPGGYNEQFF. In DNA, the CDR3 is TGTGCCAGCCAGCCGGGGGGATACAATGAGCAGTTCTTC.

CDR3 DNA: TGTGCCTGGAGTCAGGGGAACTCTGGAAACACCATATATTTT. Amino acids: CAWSQGNSGNTIYF. This rearrangement joins TRBV30 to TRBJ1-3; D perhaps matches TRBD1 (6 bases). Germline V gives CDR1 GTSNPN, CDR2 SVGIG (reference sequence). V was pared by 2 bases and J by 0 bases, with 8 bases between. This CDR3 contains 14 residues.

This chain's CDR3 is CASSFGLAGSEQYF. The CDR3 nucleotides are TGTGCCAGCAGTTTTGGGCTAGCGGGAAGCGAGCAGTACTTC. V usage is TRBV27 and J usage is TRBJ2-7, with 9 positions matching TRBD2. Looked up from germline, CDR1 is MNHEY and CDR2 is SMNVEV (reference sequence). The CDR3 length is 14 residues. J gave up 6 bases and V 3 bases, and 6 bases lay outside the gene matches.